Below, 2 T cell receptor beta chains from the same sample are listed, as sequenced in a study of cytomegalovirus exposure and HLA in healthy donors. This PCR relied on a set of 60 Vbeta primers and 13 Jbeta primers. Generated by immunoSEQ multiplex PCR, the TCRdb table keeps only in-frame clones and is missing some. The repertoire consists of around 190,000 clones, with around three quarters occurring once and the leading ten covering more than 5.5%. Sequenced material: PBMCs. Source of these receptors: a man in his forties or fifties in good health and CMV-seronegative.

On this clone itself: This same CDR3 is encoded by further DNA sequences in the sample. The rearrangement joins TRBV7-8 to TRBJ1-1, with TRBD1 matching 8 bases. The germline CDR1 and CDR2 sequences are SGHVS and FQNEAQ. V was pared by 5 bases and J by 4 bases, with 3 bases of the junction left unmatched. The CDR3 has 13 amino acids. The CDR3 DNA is TGTGCCAGCAGCCTAACAGGGGGCACTGAAGCTTTCTTT. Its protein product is CASSLTGGTEAFF.

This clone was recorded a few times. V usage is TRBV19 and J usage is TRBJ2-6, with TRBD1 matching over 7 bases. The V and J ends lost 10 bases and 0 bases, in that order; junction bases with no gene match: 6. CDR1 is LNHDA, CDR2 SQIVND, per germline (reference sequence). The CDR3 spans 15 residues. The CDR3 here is CATKGAFSGANVLTF. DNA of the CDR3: TGTGCCACCAAGGGGGCTTTCTCTGGGGCCAACGTCCTGACTTTC. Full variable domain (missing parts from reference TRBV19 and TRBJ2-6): DGGITQSPKYLFRKEGQNVTLSCEQNLNHDAMYWYRQDPGQGLRLIYYSQIVNDFQKGDIAEGYSVSREKKESFPLTVTSAQKNPTAFYLCATKGAFSGANVLTFGAGSRLTVL.